This is a list of T cell receptor beta chains from one sample in a study of OX40 agonist ivuxolimab in advanced cancers. Produced via immunoSEQ multiplex PCR; TCRdb's table is partial and in-frame only. The sample includes about 44,000 clones, 75% to 90% seen only once; the top ten take 0.35% to 0.45%. Sequences were derived from CD4+ or CD8+ T cells sorted from blood, sampled in a trial of the OX40 agonist ivuxolimab. The receptors were gathered from an adult with an advanced solid tumor such as melanoma, head and neck, liver or kidney cancer. CDR3s include the opening cysteine and the closing phenylalanine or tryptophan. The D gene is left open where the match is weak. Clone sizes are given selectively: once, few, many, or a class where the clone is expanded.

TRBJ1-4 | NA | TRBV5-4 | NA | CASSLRGVSEKLFF | TGTGCCAGCAGCTTGCGGGGGGTGAGCGAAAAACTGTTTTTT
TRBJ1-6 | NA | TRBV13 | NA | CASSLGLNSGPLHF | TGTGCCAGCAGCTTAGGTTTGAATTCAGGACCCCTCCACTTT
TRBJ1-4 | NA | TRBV10-3 | NA | CAISESTSGAANEKLFF | TGTGCCATCAGTGAGTCAACTTCTGGGGCGGCTAATGAAAAACTGTTTTTT
TRBJ1-1 | NA | TRBV14 | NA | CASSQDSAVTEAFF | TGTGCCAGCAGCCAAGATTCGGCAGTCACTGAAGCTTTCTTT
TRBJ2-1 | NA | TRBV2 | NA | CASSAPGPYNEQFF | TGTGCCAGCAGTGCTCCCGGACCCTACAATGAGCAGTTCTTC
TRBJ2-1 | NA | TRBV7-9 | TRBD2 | CASSSLAGNRDEQFF | TGTGCCAGCAGCTCCCTAGCGGGGAATCGGGATGAGCAGTTCTTC
TRBJ1-5 | NA | TRBV7-2 | NA | CASSQRGQPQHF | TGTGCCAGCAGCCAACGGGGTCAGCCCCAGCATTTT
TRBJ2-1 | NA | TRBV6-6 | NA | CASSYETLRGEQFF | TGTGCCAGCAGTTATGAGACCCTCCGGGGGGAGCAGTTCTTC
TRBJ1-2 | NA | TRBV6-5 | NA | CASSTLQGGGYGYTF | TGTGCCAGCAGTACCCTACAGGGTGGGGGCTATGGCTACACCTTC
TRBJ2-6 | once | TRBV27 | TRBD1 | CASRTGRLGANVLTF | TGTGCCAGTAGGACAGGGAGGCTCGGGGCCAACGTCCTGACTTTC
TRBJ2-5 | NA | TRBV10-3 | NA | CAISALGETQYF | TGTGCCATCAGCGCCTTGGGGGAGACCCAGTACTTC
TRBJ1-1 | NA | TRBV7-9 | NA | CASSIRYSGQTEAFF | TGTGCCAGCAGTATTAGGTACAGCGGGCAGACTGAAGCTTTCTTT
TRBJ1-2 | NA | TRBV7-2 | NA | CASSLVENYGYTF | TGTGCCAGCAGCCTAGTCGAAAACTATGGCTACACCTTC
TRBJ2-5 | few | TRBV5-1 | NA | CASSLATETQYF | TGCGCCAGCAGCTTGGCTACCGAGACCCAGTACTTC
TRBJ1-1 | NA | TRBV5-4 | NA | CASSGGGRGHTEAFF | TGTGCCAGCAGCGGGGGGGGCCGAGGGCACACTGAAGCTTTCTTT
TRBJ1-6 | NA | TRBV5-1 | NA | CASSLAGVGNSPLHF | TGCGCCAGCAGCTTGGCAGGGGTTGGGAATTCACCCCTCCACTTT
TRBJ2-7 | NA | TRBV5-1 | NA | CASSYTQGEQYF | TGCGCCAGCAGCTACACCCAAGGCGAGCAGTACTTC
TRBJ2-7 | NA | TRBV2 | NA | CASVNGRTSSYEQYF | TGTGCCAGCGTCAACGGCCGGACGAGCTCCTACGAGCAGTACTTC
TRBJ2-2 | once | TRBV7-9 | NA | CASSLGTGLVGELFF | TGTGCCAGCAGCTTAGGAACTGGGTTGGTCGGGGAGCTGTTTTTT
TRBJ2-5 | NA | TRBV11-2 | NA | CASSLFSDETQYF | TGTGCCAGCAGCTTATTTAGCGACGAGACCCAGTACTTC
TRBJ1-2 | NA | TRBV7-8 | TRBD1 | CASSLTGQGLNGYTF | TGTGCCAGCAGCTTAACGGGACAGGGGTTAAATGGCTACACCTTC
TRBJ1-3 | NA | TRBV6-1 | TRBD1 | CASTEDRAGNTIYF | TGTGCCAGCACCGAGGACAGGGCCGGAAACACCATATATTTT
TRBJ1-2 | few | TRBV9 | NA | CASSTPPWVGYTF | TGTGCCAGCAGCACACCCCCGTGGGTTGGCTACACCTTC
TRBJ1-1 | NA | TRBV18 | NA | CASSSREPRNTEAFF | TGTGCCAGCTCATCACGGGAACCCAGGAACACTGAAGCTTTCTTT
TRBJ1-1 | NA | TRBV5-1 | NA | CASSLGDTRMNTEAFF | TGCGCCAGCAGCTTGGGGGACACTCGGATGAACACTGAAGCTTTCTTT
TRBJ2-1 | once | TRBV14 | NA | CASSPAPWFRRFF | TGTGCCAGCAGCCCCGCCCCGTGGTTCCGTAGGTTCTTC
TRBJ2-3 | NA | TRBV27 | TRBD2 | CASSSPGGVRTDTQYF | TGTGCCAGCAGTTCCCCCGGGGGGGTCCGCACAGATACGCAGTATTTT
TRBJ1-3 | NA | TRBV5-1 | NA | CASSDRPGPSGNTIYF | TGCGCCAGCAGCGACCGTCCGGGGCCCTCTGGAAACACCATATATTTT
TRBJ2-5 | NA | TRBV5-4 | NA | CASSRRTEETQYF | TGTGCCAGCAGCCGACGGACAGAAGAGACCCAGTACTTC
TRBJ2-1 | NA | TRBV30 | TRBD2 | CAWSRAGGPDEQFF | TGTGCCTGGAGCCGAGCGGGGGGGCCGGATGAGCAGTTCTTC
TRBJ2-7 | NA | TRBV7-8 | TRBD1 | CASSSWGQGFSEQYF | TGTGCCAGCAGCTCTTGGGGACAGGGGTTCAGCGAGCAGTACTTC
TRBJ1-2 | medium-sized | TRBV2 | TRBD1 | CASSSTGGIGGYTF | TGTGCCAGCAGTTCGACAGGGGGTATAGGTGGCTACACCTTC
TRBJ2-1 | few | TRBV7-8 | NA | CASSPRLADNEQFF | TGTGCCAGCAGCCCACGGCTAGCCGACAATGAGCAGTTCTTC
TRBJ2-3 | NA | TRBV5-8 | NA | CASSLSGTDTQYF | TGTGCCAGCAGCTTAAGCGGCACAGATACGCAGTATTTT
TRBJ2-1 | NA | TRBV28 | NA | CASSSYNEQFF | TGTGCCAGCAGTTCCTACAATGAGCAGTTCTTC
TRBJ2-1 | NA | TRBV2 | NA | CASTLRPSLFNEQFF | TGTGCCAGCACCTTGCGGCCTAGCCTTTTCAATGAGCAGTTCTTC
TRBJ2-1 | NA | TRBV7-2 | TRBD2 | CASSFRPGGSYNEQFF | TGTGCCAGCAGCTTCCGTCCGGGGGGCTCCTACAATGAGCAGTTCTTC
TRBJ2-1 | NA | TRBV5-1 | NA | CASSLVGYEQFF | TGCGCCAGCAGCTTGGTAGGCTATGAGCAGTTCTTC
TRBJ2-5 | NA | TRBV5-1 | TRBD1 | CASSYSRTGGQETQYF | TGCGCCAGCAGCTATTCACGGACAGGCGGCCAAGAGACCCAGTACTTC
TRBJ2-3 | NA | TRBV19 | NA | CASSIAGGTDTQYF | TGTGCCAGTAGTATAGCGGGGGGCACAGATACGCAGTATTTT
TRBJ2-1 | NA | TRBV14 | TRBD2 | CASSHRRGTSGIKFF | TGTGCCAGCAGCCACCGAAGGGGGACTAGCGGGATTAAGTTCTTC
TRBJ2-1 | NA | TRBV6-5 | TRBD2 | CASSYSKAGYNEQFF | TGTGCCAGCAGTTACTCGAAAGCGGGGTACAATGAGCAGTTCTTC
TRBJ1-5 | NA | TRBV19 | NA | CASSTGDQPQHF | TGTGCCAGTAGTACAGGGGATCAGCCCCAGCATTTT
TRBJ1-6 | few | TRBV27 | TRBD1 | CASSSGGGNSPLHF | TGTGCCAGCAGTTCGGGAGGGGGCAATTCACCCCTCCACTTT
TRBJ2-7 | NA | TRBV29-1 | NA | CSVWDAGYSYEQYF | TGCAGCGTCTGGGATGCGGGGTACTCCTACGAGCAGTACTTC
TRBJ2-7 | NA | TRBV4-1 | TRBD2 | CASSPPGGRAAYEQYF | TGCGCCAGCAGCCCCCCGGGCGGGAGGGCCGCCTACGAGCAGTACTTC
TRBJ1-1 | NA | TRBV2 | NA | CASRSGRATEAFF | TGTGCCAGCAGAAGTGGGAGGGCCACTGAAGCTTTCTTT